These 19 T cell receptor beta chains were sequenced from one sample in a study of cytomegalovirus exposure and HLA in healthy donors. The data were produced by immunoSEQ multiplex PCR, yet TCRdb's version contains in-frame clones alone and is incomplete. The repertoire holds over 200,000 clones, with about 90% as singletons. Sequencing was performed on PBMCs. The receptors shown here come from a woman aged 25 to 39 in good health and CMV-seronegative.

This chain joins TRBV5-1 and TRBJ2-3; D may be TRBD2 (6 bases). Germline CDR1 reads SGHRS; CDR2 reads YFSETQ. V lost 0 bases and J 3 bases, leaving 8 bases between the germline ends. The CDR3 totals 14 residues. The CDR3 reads CASSLGLVTDTQYF. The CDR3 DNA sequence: TGCGCCAGCAGCTTGGGACTAGTTACAGATACGCAGTATTTT.

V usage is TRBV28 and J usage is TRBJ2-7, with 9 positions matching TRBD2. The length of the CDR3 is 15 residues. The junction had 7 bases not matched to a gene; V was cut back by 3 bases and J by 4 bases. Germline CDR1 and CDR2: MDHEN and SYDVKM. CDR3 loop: CASSFSAGGRYEQYF. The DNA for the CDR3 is TGTGCCAGCAGTTTCTCAGCGGGAGGCAGATACGAGCAGTACTTC.

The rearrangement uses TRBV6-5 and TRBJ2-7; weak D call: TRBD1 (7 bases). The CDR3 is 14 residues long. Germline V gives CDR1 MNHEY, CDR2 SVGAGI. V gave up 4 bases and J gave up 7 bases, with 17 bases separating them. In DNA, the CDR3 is TGTGCCAGCAGTTCTAACAGGGGCGCGGGGGAGCAGTACTTC. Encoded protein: CASSSNRGAGEQYF.

The CDR3 DNA follows: TGTGCCAGCAGTTTTTGGGAGAACTCCTACGAGCAGTACTTC. Translation gives CASSFWENSYEQYF. The chain links TRBV7-6 to TRBJ2-7; TRBD2 might be the D (5 bases). CDR1 and CDR2 (germline): SGHVS, FNYEAQ. The CDR3 totals 14 residues. V lost 6 bases to trimming and J lost 0 bases, with 12 bases between them.

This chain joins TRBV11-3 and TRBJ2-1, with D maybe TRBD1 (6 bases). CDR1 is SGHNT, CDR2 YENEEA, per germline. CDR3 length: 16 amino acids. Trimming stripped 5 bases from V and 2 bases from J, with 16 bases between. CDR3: CASSPSGQLTYNEQFF. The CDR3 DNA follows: TGTGCCAGCAGCCCGTCGGGACAATTGACCTACAATGAGCAGTTCTTC. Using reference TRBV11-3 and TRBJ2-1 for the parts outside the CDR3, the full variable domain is EAGVVQSPRYKIIEKKQPVAFWCNPISGHNTLYWYLQNLGQGPELLIRYENEEAVDDSQLPKDRFSAERLKGVDSTLKIQPAELGDSAVYLCASSPSGQLTYNEQFFGPGTRLTVL.

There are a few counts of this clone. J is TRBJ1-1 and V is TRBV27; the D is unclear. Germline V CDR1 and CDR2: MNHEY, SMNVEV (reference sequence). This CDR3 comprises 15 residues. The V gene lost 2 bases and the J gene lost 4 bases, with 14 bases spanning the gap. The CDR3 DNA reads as TGTGCCAGCAGTTTAGAAGGGCACGGCGTCACTGAAGCTTTCTTT. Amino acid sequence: CASSLEGHGVTEAFF.

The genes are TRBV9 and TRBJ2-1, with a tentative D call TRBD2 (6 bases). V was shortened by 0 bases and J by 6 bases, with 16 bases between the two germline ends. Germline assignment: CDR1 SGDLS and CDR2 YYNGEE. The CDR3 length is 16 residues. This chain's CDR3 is CASSVGRGGAGNEQFF. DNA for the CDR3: TGTGCCAGCAGCGTAGGACGAGGAGGAGCGGGCAATGAGCAGTTCTTC.

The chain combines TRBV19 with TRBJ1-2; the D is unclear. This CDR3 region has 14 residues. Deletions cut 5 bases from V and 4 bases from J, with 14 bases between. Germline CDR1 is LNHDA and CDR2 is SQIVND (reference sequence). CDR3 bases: TGTGCCAGTAGTCCGGGAACGCGGTCCTATGGCTACACCTTC. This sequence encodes CASSPGTRSYGYTF.

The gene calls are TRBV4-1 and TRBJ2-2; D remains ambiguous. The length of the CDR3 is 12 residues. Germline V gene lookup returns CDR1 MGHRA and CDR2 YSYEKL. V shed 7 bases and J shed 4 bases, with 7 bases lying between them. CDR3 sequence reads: CASKTGTGELFF. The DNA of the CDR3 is TGCGCCAGCAAGACGGGCACCGGGGAGCTGTTTTTT.

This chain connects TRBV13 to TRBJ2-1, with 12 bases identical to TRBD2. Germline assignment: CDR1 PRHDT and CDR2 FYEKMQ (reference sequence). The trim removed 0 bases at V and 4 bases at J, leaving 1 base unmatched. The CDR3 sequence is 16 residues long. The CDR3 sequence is CASSLGGLAGYNEQFF. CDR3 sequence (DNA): TGTGCCAGCAGCTTAGGCGGACTAGCGGGATACAATGAGCAGTTCTTC. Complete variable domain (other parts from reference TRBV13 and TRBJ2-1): AAGVIQSPRHLIKEKRETATLKCYPIPRHDTVYWYQQGPGQDPQFLISFYEKMQSDKGSIPDRFSAQQFSDYHSELNMSSLELGDSALYFCASSLGGLAGYNEQFFGPGTRLTVL.

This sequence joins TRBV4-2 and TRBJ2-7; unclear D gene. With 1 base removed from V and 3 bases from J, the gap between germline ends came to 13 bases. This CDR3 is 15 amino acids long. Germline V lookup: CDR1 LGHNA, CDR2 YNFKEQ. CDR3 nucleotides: TGTGCCAGCAGCCAAGGTGGGGTAGCAGGCTACGAGCAGTACTTC. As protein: CASSQGGVAGYEQYF.

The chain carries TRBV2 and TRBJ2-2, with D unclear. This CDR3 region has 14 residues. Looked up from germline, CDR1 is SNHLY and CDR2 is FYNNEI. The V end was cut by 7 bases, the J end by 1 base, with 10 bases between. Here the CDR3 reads CASTIRGNTGELFF. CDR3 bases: TGTGCCAGCACGATCCGCGGGAACACCGGGGAGCTGTTTTTT.

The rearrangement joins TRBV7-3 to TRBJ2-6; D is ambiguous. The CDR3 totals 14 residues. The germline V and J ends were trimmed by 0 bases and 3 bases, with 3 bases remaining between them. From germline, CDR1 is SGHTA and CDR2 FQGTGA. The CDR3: CASSLTGGANVLTF. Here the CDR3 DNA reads TGTGCCAGCAGCTTAACCGGTGGGGCCAACGTCCTGACTTTC.

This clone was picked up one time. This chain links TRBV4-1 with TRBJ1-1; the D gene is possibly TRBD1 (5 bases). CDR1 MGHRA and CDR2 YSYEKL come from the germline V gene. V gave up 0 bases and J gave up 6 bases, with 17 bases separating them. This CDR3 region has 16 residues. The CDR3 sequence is CASSQEFQGGGPEAFF. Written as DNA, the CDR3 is TGCGCCAGCAGCCAAGAATTCCAGGGAGGAGGTCCTGAAGCTTTCTTT.

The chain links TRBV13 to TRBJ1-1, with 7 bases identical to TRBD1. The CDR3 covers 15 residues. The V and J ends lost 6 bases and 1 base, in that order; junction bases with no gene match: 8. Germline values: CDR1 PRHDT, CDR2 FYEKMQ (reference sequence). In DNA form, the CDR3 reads TGTGCCAGCAGAAATACTCCAGGGGGGAACACTGAAGCTTTCTTT. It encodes CASRNTPGGNTEAFF.

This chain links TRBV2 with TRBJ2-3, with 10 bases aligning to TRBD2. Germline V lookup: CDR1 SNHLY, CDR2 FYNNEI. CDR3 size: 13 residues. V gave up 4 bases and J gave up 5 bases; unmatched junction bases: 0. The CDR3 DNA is TGTGCCAGCAGTGGACTAGCGGGAGATACGCAGTATTTT. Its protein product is CASSGLAGDTQYF.

The CDR3 is CASLAGDGTGELFF. CDR3 coding DNA: TGCGCCAGTTTGGCGGGAGATGGCACCGGGGAGCTGTTTTTT. The rearrangement uses TRBV5-1 and TRBJ2-2; 7 bases fit TRBD2. The CDR3 is made up of 14 amino acids. V shed 8 bases and J 4 bases; nucleotides not matched to a gene: 8. The germline gives CDR1 SGHRS, CDR2 YFSETQ.

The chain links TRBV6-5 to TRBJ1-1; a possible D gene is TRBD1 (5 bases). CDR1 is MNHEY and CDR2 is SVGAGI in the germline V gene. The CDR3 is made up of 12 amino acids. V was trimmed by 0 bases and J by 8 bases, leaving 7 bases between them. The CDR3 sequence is CASSYSGQEAFF. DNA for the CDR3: TGTGCCAGCAGTTACTCCGGACAAGAAGCTTTCTTT.

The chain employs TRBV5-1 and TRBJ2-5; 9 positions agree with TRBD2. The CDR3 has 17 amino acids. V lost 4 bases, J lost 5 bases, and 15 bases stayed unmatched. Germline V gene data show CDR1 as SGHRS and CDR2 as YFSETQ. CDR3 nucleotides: TGCGCCAGCAGCCCCGTGGGCGGGAGGGCCGGTCGGGAGACCCAGTACTTC. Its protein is CASSPVGGRAGRETQYF.